These T cell receptor beta chains were read from a single sample in a study of response to subunit inactivated influenza vaccine. MiXCR, applied by TCRdb to the RT-PCR reads, yields one record per CDR3 protein. Of 500,000 to 550,000 distinct CDR3 sequences in the sample, approximately 7.7% were seen once. The starting material was PBMCs from blood, obtained less than 30 months after vaccination. These receptors came from a man aged 50-75 years who received an inactivated influenza vaccine. Both conserved end residues are part of each CDR3. The D gene is left open where the match is weak. Size values are once, few and many counts, or a class for expanded clones, and some rows have none.

D | J | V | size | DNA | CDR3
TRBD1 | TRBJ1-2 | TRBV15 | few | TGTGCCACCAGTTACCGGACAGGAGAGTATGGCTACACCTTC | CATSYRTGEYGYTF
. | TRBJ1-6 | TRBV7-9 | . | TGTGCCAGCAGCCTGTCAGGACCAGATAATTCACCCCTCCACTTT | CASSLSGPDNSPLHF
. | TRBJ2-2 | TRBV3-1 | many | TGTGCCAGCAGCCAAGATGGGGCAGTAGCCACCGGGGAGCTGTTTTTT | CASSQDGAVATGELFF
TRBD2 | TRBJ2-7 | TRBV15 | . | TGTGCCACCAGCAGGGACTGGACTAGTTCCGAGCAGTACTTC | CATSRDWTSSEQYF
TRBD2 | TRBJ2-5 | TRBV6-2/TRBV6-3 | few | TGTGCCAGCAGTTACTCAACAGGGACTAGTCGGCACACGCAAGAGACCCAGTACTTC | CASSYSTGTSRHTQETQYF
. | TRBJ2-1 | TRBV14 | . | TGTGCCAGCAGCCCGTACCGGGCCTTCGGCGATGAGCAGTTCTTC | CASSPYRAFGDEQFF
. | TRBJ1-4 | TRBV6-2/TRBV6-3 | . | TGTGCCAGCAGCCCTATAGACGAAAAACTGTTTTTT | CASSPIDEKLFF
TRBD2 | TRBJ2-5 | TRBV25-1 | . | TGTGCCAGCAGTGACCGGACTAGCGGGAGGGCCCAGTACTTC | CASSDRTSGRAQYF
TRBD2 | TRBJ2-3 | TRBV7-2 | . | TGTGCCAGCAGCCAGGGACTAGCGGCTGCATATACGCAGTATTTT | CASSQGLAAAYTQYF
TRBD1 | TRBJ2-3 | TRBV12-3/TRBV12-4 | . | TGTGCCAGCAGTACGTGGCGGACAGGAAATATAGACACAGATACGCAGTATTTT | CASSTWRTGNIDTDTQYF
TRBD1 | TRBJ2-5 | TRBV5-5 | many | TGTGCCAGCAGTTCCGGGACAGTCCAAGAGACCCAGTACTTC | CASSSGTVQETQYF
. | TRBJ2-2 | TRBV3-1 | . | TGTGCCAGCAGCCCCCACCGGGACGGGGAGCTGTTTTTT | CASSPHRDGELFF
. | TRBJ2-3 | TRBV20-1 | . | TGCAGTGCTAACCCTACATGGCAGCGAGCTAGCACAGATACGCAGTATTTT | CSANPTWQRASTDTQYF
. | TRBJ1-2 | TRBV6-5 | many | TGTGCCAGCAGTTACACCTATTCCCCTCGTGGCTACACCTTC | CASSYTYSPRGYTF
TRBD2 | TRBJ2-7 | TRBV5-1 | few | TGCGCCAGCAGCTTGCGGACTAGAACGGGAAGGAGCTCCTACGAGCAGTACTTC | CASSLRTRTGRSSYEQYF
TRBD2 | TRBJ2-1 | TRBV7-8 | few | TGTGCCAGCAGCTTAGTGTCGGGAGGGACTGGGGTTGAGCAGTTCTTC | CASSLVSGGTGVEQFF
TRBD2 | TRBJ2-1 | TRBV2 | many | TGTGCCAGCAGTGTTCCTAGCGGGGGGGCCCATGAGCAGTTCTTC | CASSVPSGGAHEQFF
TRBD1 | TRBJ1-2 | TRBV4-2 | many | TGTGCCAGCAGCCAAGAGGGGACAGGGAATAACTATGGCTACACCTTC | CASSQEGTGNNYGYTF
. | TRBJ1-1 | TRBV18 | . | TGTGCCAGCTCACCTGTCCGTGGCACTGAAGCTTTCTTT | CASSPVRGTEAFF
. | TRBJ2-7 | TRBV3-1 | few | TGTGCCAGCAGCCAAGTTAGGCAGGGCCTCTCCTACGAGCAGTACTTC | CASSQVRQGLSYEQYF
TRBD1 | TRBJ2-7 | TRBV12-3/TRBV12-4 | many | TGTGCCAGCAGTGCGGACAGGGGATCCTACGAGCAGTACTTC | CASSADRGSYEQYF
. | TRBJ2-1 | TRBV12-5 | . | TGTGCTAGTGGTTTTTTCATCCAGCCAAGCTCCTACAATGAGCAGTTCTTC | CASGFFIQPSSYNEQFF
. | TRBJ2-3 | TRBV24-1 | many | TGTGCCACCAGTGACTCGGGGCGGAGCACAGATACGCAGTATTTT | CATSDSGRSTDTQYF
TRBD2 | TRBJ2-1 | TRBV29-1 | . | TGCAGCGTCGAGGTAGCCGGACTAGCGGGAGTATTCAATGAGCAGTTCTTC | CSVEVAGLAGVFNEQFF
TRBD1 | TRBJ2-4 | TRBV20-1 | . | TGCAGTGCTAGATCCTCGGGACAGGGACGTTCCAAAAACATTCAGTACTTC | CSARSSGQGRSKNIQYF
TRBD1 | TRBJ1-1 | TRBV6-5 | few | TGTGCCAGCAGTTGGTTGACAGGGGAGTACACTGAAGCTTTCTTT | CASSWLTGEYTEAFF
. | TRBJ2-6 | TRBV2 | . | TGTGCCAGCAGGACCCTAATTACAGTGTCTGGGGCCAACGTCCTGACTTTC | CASRTLITVSGANVLTF
TRBD1 | TRBJ2-3 | TRBV20-1 | many | TGCAGTGGGGAGCAGGGGGCGATCGCAGATACGCAGTATTTT | CSGEQGAIADTQYF
. | TRBJ2-1 | TRBV7-2 | . | TGTGCCAGCAGCCCGTTGGACGGCTACAATGAGCAGTTCTTC | CASSPLDGYNEQFF
. | TRBJ1-2 | TRBV29-1 | many | TGCAGCGTTGAAGAGTTGGGAGCTAACTATGGCTACACCTTC | CSVEELGANYGYTF
. | TRBJ2-3 | TRBV14 | . | TGTGCCAGCAGCCAGCCCGGGCTTCGGACCACAGATACGCAGTATTTT | CASSQPGLRTTDTQYF
TRBD2 | TRBJ2-7 | TRBV11-1 | many | TGTGCCAGCAGCCGAGGACTAGCGGGATGGGAGCAGTACTTC | CASSRGLAGWEQYF
TRBD1 | TRBJ1-2 | TRBV10-3 | many | TGTGCCATCAGCCGGGACAGGGCGGATGGCTACACCTTC | CAISRDRADGYTF
TRBD2 | TRBJ2-5 | TRBV5-6 | many | TGTGCCAGCAGCTTGTCGGGACTACCCATGGAGACCCAGTACTTC | CASSLSGLPMETQYF
TRBD1 | TRBJ2-2 | TRBV7-2 | . | TGTGCCAGCAGCTTAGTAGGGACAGAGCCCGGGGAGCTGTTTTTT | CASSLVGTEPGELFF
. | TRBJ2-3 | TRBV25-1 | . | TGTGCCAGCAGTGAACAAACAGGGCGCACAGATACGCAGTATTTT | CASSEQTGRTDTQYF
. | TRBJ2-1 | TRBV12-3/TRBV12-4 | few | TGTGCCAGCAGTTCCCCCTTGATCCTCTTCTACAATGAGCAGTTCTTC | CASSSPLILFYNEQFF
TRBD1 | TRBJ2-7 | TRBV7-2 | . | TGTGCCAGCAGCTTAGACAGGGGCCCGTACTTC | CASSLDRGPYF
. | TRBJ1-2 | TRBV5-5 | many | TGTGCCAGCAGCCCAGGAGCAGCTATCCCAGCTAACTATGGCTACACCTTC | CASSPGAAIPANYGYTF
. | TRBJ2-1 | TRBV12-3/TRBV12-4 | few | TGTGCCAGCAGTTTTTCGCTTGGGGACGGCAATGAGCAGTTCTTC | CASSFSLGDGNEQFF